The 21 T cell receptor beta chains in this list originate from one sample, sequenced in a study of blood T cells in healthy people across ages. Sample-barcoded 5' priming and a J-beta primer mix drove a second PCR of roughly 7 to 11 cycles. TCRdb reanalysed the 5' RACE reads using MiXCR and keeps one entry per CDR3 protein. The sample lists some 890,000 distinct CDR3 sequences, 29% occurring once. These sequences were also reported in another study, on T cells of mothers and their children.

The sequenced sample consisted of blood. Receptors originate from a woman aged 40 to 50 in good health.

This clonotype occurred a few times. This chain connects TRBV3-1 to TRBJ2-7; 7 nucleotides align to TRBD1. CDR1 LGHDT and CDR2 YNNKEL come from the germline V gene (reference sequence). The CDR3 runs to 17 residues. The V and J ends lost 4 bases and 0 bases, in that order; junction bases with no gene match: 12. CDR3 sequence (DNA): TGTGCCAGCAGCCGCGGACAGGACGAAAAAGCCTCCTACGAGCAGTACTTC. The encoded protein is CASSRGQDEKASYEQYF.

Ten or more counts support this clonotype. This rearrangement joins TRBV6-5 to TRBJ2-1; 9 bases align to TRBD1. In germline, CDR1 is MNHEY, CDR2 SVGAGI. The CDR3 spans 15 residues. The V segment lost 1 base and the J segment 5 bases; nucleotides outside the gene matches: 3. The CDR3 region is CASSYLGTGNNEQFF. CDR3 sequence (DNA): TGTGCCAGCAGTTACTTAGGGACAGGGAACAATGAGCAGTTCTTC.

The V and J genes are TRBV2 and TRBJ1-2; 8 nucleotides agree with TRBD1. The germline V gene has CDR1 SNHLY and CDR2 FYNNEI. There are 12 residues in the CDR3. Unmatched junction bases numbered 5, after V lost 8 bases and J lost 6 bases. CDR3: CASEGQGDGYTF. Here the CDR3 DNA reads TGTGCCAGCGAAGGACAGGGAGATGGCTACACCTTC.

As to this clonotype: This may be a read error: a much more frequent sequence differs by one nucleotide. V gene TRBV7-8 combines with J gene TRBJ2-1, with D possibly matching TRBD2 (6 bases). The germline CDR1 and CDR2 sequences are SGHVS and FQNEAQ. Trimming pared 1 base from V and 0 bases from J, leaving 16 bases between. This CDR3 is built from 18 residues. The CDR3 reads CASSLVGFGGDSYNEQFF. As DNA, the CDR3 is TGTGCCAGCAGCTTAGTAGGGTTCGGCGGGGACTCCTACAATGAGCAGTTCTTC.

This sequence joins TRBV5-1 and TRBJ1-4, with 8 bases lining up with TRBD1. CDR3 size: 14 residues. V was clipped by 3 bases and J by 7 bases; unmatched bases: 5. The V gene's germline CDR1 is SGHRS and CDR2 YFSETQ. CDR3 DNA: TGCGCCAGCAGCTCCAGGGGGCTAAGTGAAAAACTGTTTTTT. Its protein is CASSSRGLSEKLFF.

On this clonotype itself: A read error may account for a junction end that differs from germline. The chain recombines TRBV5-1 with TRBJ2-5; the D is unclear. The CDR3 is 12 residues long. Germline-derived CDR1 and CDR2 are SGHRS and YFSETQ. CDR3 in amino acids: CTSSLAGETQYF. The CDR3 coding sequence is TGCACCAGCAGCTTGGCCGGGGAGACCCAGTACTTC.

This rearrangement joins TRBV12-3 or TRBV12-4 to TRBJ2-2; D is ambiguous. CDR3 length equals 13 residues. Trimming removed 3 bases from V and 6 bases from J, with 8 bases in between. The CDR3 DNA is TGTGCCAGCAGTTTTAGTGGTCCCGGGGAGCTGTTTTTT. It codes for CASSFSGPGELFF.

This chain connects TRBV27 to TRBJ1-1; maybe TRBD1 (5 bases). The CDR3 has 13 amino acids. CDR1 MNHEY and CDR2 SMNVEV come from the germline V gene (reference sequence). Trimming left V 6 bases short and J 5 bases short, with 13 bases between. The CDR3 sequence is CASSGGKRTEAFF. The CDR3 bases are TGTGCCAGCAGCGGGGGAAAGCGGACTGAAGCTTTCTTT.

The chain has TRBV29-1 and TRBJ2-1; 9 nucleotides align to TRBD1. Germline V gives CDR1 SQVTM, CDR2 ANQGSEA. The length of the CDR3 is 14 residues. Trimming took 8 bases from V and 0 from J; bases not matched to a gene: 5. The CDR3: CSPRQGGSYNEQFF. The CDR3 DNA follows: TGCAGCCCCCGACAGGGGGGCTCCTACAATGAGCAGTTCTTC.

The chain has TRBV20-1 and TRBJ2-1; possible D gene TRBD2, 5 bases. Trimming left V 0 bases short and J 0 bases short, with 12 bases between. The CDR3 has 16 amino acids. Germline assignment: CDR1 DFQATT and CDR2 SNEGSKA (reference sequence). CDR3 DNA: TGCAGTGCTAGAGACGAGGGCAAGAGCTCCTACAATGAGCAGTTCTTC. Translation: CSARDEGKSSYNEQFF.

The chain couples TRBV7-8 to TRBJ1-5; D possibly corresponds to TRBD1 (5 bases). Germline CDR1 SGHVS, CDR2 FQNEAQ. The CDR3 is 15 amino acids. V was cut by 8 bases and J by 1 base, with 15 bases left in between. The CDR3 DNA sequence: TGTGCCAGCGTAGCCGTCGGGGGGAGCAATCAGCCCCAGCATTTT. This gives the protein CASVAVGGSNQPQHF.

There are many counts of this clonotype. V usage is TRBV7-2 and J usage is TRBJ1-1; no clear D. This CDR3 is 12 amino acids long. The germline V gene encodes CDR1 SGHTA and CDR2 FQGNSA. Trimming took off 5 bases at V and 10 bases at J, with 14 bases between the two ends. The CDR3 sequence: CASSPTSDGAFF. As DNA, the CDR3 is TGTGCCAGCAGCCCAACGTCAGACGGAGCTTTCTTT.

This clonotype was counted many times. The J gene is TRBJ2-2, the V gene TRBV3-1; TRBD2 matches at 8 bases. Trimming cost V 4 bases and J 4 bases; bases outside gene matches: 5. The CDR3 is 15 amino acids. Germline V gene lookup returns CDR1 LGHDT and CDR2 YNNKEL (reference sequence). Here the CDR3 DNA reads TGTGCCAGCAGCCTTTCAGCGGGGGCCACCGGGGAGCTGTTTTTT. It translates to CASSLSAGATGELFF.

This CDR3 reads CASSLRGGPPAGELFF. In nucleotides, the CDR3 is TGTGCCAGCAGCCTTCGTGGAGGGCCCCCGGCCGGGGAGCTGTTTTTT. The J gene is TRBJ2-2, the V gene TRBV7-9, with a weak D call TRBD2 (6 bases). This CDR3 is 16 amino acids long. The ends were cut back, 5 bases at V and 6 bases at J, with 19 bases in the middle. The V gene's germline CDR1 is SEHNR and CDR2 FQNEAQ (reference sequence). Supplemented by reference TRBV7-9 and TRBJ2-2, the full variable domain reads DTGVSQNPRHKITKRGQNVTFRCDPISEHNRLYWYRQTLGQGPEFLTYFQNEAQLEKSRLLSDRFSAERPKGSFSTLEIQRTEQGDSAMYLCASSLRGGPPAGELFFGEGSRLTVL.

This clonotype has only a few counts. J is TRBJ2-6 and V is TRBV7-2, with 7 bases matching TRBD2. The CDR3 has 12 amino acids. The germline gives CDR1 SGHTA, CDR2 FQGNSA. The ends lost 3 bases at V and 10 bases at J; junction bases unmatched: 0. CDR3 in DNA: TGTGCCAGCAGCTTGGGAGGGAACGTCCTGACTTTC. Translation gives CASSLGGNVLTF.

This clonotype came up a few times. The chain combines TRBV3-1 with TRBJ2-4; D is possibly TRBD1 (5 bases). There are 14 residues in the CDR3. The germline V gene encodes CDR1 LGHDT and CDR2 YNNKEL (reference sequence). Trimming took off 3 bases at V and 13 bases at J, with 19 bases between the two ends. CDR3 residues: CASSHGVTGYGQYF. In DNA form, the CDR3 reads TGTGCCAGCAGCCATGGTGTAACAGGCTACGGGCAGTACTTC. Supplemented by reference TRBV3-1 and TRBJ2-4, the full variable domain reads DTAVSQTPKYLVTQMGNDKSIKCEQNLGHDTMYWYKQDSKKFLKIMFSYNNKELIINETVPNRFSPKSPDKAHLNLHINSLELGDSAVYFCASSHGVTGYGQYFGAGTRLSVL.

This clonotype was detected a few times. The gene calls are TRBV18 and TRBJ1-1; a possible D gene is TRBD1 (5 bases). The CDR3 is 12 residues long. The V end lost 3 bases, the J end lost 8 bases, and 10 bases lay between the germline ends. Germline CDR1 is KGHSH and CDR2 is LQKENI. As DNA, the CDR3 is TGTGCCAGCTCACCGATACAGGAGGAAGCTTTCTTT. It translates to CASSPIQEEAFF.

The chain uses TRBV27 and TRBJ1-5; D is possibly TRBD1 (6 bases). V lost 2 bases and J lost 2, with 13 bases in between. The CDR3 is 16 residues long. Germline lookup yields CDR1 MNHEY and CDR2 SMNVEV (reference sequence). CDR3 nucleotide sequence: TGTGCCAGCAGTTTAATACAGGGTGTAGGCAATCAGCCCCAGCATTTT. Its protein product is CASSLIQGVGNQPQHF.

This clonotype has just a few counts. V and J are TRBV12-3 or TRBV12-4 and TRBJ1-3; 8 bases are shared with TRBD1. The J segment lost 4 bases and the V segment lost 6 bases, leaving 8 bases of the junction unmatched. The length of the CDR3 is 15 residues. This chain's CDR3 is CASSPRGLGGNTIYF. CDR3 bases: TGTGCCAGCAGCCCCAGGGGGCTAGGGGGAAACACCATATATTTT.

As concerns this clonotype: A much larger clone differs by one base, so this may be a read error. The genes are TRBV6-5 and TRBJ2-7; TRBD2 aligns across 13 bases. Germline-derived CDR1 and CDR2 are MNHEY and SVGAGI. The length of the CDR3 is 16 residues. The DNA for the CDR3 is TGTACCAGCAGTTCTTATGGGACTAGCGGGACCTACGAGCAGTACTTC. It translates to CTSSSYGTSGTYEQYF.

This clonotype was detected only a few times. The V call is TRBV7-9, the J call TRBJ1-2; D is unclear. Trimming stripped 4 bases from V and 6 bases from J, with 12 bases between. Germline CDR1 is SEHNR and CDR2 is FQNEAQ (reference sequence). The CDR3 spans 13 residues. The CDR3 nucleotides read TGTGCCAGCAGCTACCCTGGGCTCCATGGCTACACCTTC. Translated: CASSYPGLHGYTF. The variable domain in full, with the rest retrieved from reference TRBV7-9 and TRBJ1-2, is DTGVSQNPRHKITKRGQNVTFRCDPISEHNRLYWYRQTLGQGPEFLTYFQNEAQLEKSRLLSDRFSAERPKGSFSTLEIQRTEQGDSAMYLCASSYPGLHGYTFGSGTRLTVV.